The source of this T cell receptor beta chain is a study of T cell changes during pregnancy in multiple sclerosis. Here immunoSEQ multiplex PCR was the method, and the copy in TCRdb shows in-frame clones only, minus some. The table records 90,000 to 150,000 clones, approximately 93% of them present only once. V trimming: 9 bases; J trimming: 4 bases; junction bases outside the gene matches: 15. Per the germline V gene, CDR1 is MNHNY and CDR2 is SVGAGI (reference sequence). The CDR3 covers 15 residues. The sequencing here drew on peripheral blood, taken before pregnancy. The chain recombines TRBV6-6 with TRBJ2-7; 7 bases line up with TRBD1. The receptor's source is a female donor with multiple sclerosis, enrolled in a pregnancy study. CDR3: CASSILTGDGYEQYF. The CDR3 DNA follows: TGTGCCAGTTCAATCCTCACAGGGGACGGATACGAGCAGTACTTC.